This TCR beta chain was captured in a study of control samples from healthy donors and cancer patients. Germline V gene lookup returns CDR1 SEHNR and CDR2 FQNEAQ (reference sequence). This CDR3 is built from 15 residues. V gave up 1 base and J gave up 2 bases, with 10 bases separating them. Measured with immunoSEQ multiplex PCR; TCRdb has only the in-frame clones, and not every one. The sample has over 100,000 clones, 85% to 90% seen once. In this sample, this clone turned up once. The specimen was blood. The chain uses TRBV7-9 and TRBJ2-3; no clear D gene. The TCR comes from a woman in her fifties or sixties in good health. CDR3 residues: CASSLDGQTTDTQYF. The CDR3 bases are TGTGCCAGCAGCTTAGACGGGCAGACCACAGATACGCAGTATTTT.